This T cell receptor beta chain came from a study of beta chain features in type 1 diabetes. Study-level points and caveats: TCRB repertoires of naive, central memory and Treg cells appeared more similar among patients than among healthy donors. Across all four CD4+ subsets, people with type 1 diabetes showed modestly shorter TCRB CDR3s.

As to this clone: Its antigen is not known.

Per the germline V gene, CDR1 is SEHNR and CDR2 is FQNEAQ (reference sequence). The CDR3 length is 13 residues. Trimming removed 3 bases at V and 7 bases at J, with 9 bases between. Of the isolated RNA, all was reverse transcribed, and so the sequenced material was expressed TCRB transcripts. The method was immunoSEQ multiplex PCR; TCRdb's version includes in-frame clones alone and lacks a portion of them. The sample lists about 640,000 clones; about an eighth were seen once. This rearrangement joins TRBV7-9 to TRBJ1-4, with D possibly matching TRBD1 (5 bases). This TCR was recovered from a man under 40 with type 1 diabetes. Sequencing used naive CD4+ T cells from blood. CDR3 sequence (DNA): TGTGCCAGCAGCTTGGCAGGGATTGAAAAACTGTTTTTT. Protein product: CASSLAGIEKLFF.